This is a list of T cell receptor beta chains from one sample in a study of T cells in Graves' hyperthyroidism and ophthalmopathy. From the multiplex PCR reads, TCRdb called clonotypes with MiXCR, one entry per CDR3 protein. The sample yields fewer than 750,000 distinct CDR3 sequences, around 45% seen once. Sequenced input: peripheral blood or thyroid tissue (not recorded which). Source of these receptors: a woman aged 18-29 years with Graves' hyperthyroidism. Each CDR3 is given with its conserved first and last residue. The D gene is left open where the match is weak. Clone size is shown for a subset of rows, as once, few, many or a class of expanded clone.

CDR3 DNA | CDR3 protein | V gene | clone size | D gene | J gene
TGTGCCAGCAGCTCCTCTGGGGACACCATATATTTT | CASSSSGDTIYF | TRBV7-9 | . | . | TRBJ1-3
TGTGCCAGCAGCCAACCGGGGACAGGGAGGAACGAGCAGTACTTC | CASSQPGTGRNEQYF | TRBV11-2 | many | TRBD1 | TRBJ2-7
TGTGCCAGCAGCTTAGGGAGGGGGTACGAAAAACTGTTTTTT | CASSLGRGYEKLFF | TRBV7-9 | few | . | TRBJ1-4
TGTGCCAGCAGTTACCTAGCGAGAGACACCGGGGAGCTGTTTTTT | CASSYLARDTGELFF | TRBV6-6 | few | . | TRBJ2-2
TGTGCCAGCAGTCAAGGGACAGGCGTTAATGAAAAACTGTTTTTT | CASSQGTGVNEKLFF | TRBV28 | . | TRBD1 | TRBJ1-4
TGTGCCAGCAGTTTGGACAAGGAAGAACTTGGACAGAGAAACTATGGCTACACCTTC | CASSLDKEELGQRNYGYTF | TRBV12-3/TRBV12-4 | many | . | TRBJ1-2
TGCAGTGCTAGGAGACTAGCGGGTTACAATGAGCAGTACTTC | CSARRLAGYNEQYF | TRBV20-1 | . | TRBD2 | TRBJ2-7
TGCAGCGTTGTTGGGGTAGGAAACACCATATATTTT | CSVVGVGNTIYF | TRBV29-1 | many | . | TRBJ1-3
TGTGCCAGCAGCTTCGGGGGACAACCGAATGAAAAACTGTTTTTT | CASSFGGQPNEKLFF | TRBV11-2 | many | . | TRBJ1-4
TGTGCCAGTAGAAAGACAGGGGGGATTTCACCCCTCCACTTT | CASRKTGGISPLHF | TRBV19 | . | TRBD1 | TRBJ1-6
TGCAGTGCTAGAAATGAAGCTTTCTTT | CSARNEAFF | TRBV20-1 | . | . | TRBJ1-1
TGTGCCAGCAAGCGATACTCTGGGGCCAACGTCCTGACTTTC | CASKRYSGANVLTF | TRBV11-3 | . | . | TRBJ2-6
TGTGCCAGCAGTCAAGGGACAGGGCCTCGCTATGGCTACACCTTC | CASSQGTGPRYGYTF | TRBV12-3/TRBV12-4 | many | TRBD1 | TRBJ1-2
TGTGCCAGCAGCATGGTGGTGGGTCGAGGCTACACCTTC | CASSMVVGRGYTF | TRBV9 | . | . | TRBJ1-2
TGCAGCGTTTCACAGGGGGGGCAGCCCCAGCATTTT | CSVSQGGQPQHF | TRBV29-1 | few | TRBD1 | TRBJ1-5
TGTGCCAGCACCCTCCCAGGCTACCATACGCAGTATTTT | CASTLPGYHTQYF | TRBV5-4 | . | . | TRBJ2-3
TGCAGCGTTGATGTTAAGCTCAGGTACGCTGAAGCTTTCTTT | CSVDVKLRYAEAFF | TRBV29-1 | . | . | TRBJ1-1
TGCAGTGCTAGGGGTCCCCAACGGCGCGAGCAGTACTTC | CSARGPQRREQYF | TRBV20-1 | . | . | TRBJ2-7
TGCAGTGCTACCCGCCCTGGACGGGGCTCCTACGAGCAGTACTTC | CSATRPGRGSYEQYF | TRBV20-1 | many | . | TRBJ2-7
TGTGCCAGCACCTCTAAGGGGGGGCTTGACGACTACGAGCAGTACTTC | CASTSKGGLDDYEQYF | TRBV6-5 | . | . | TRBJ2-7
TGTGCCAGCGGATTACTCGGACTAGCGGGGGAGACCCAGTACTTC | CASGLLGLAGETQYF | TRBV12-3/TRBV12-4 | many | TRBD2 | TRBJ2-5
TGTGCCAGCAGCTCCCGGACCGCCACCGGGGAACTGTTTTTT | CASSSRTATGELFF | TRBV11-1 | once | . | TRBJ2-2
TGTGCCCGGGACAGCAACACTGAAGCTTTCTTT | CARDSNTEAFF | TRBV15 | . | TRBD1 | TRBJ1-1
TGCGCCACTCAGCATAGCAATCAGCCCCAGCATTTT | CATQHSNQPQHF | TRBV24-1 | . | . | TRBJ1-5
TGTGCCAGCAGTGTGGACAGGCCCTACGAGCAGTACTTC | CASSVDRPYEQYF | TRBV6-1 | . | TRBD1 | TRBJ2-7
TGTGCCTGGGGTGAAGGAAGCAATCAGCCCCAGCATTTT | CAWGEGSNQPQHF | TRBV30 | . | . | TRBJ1-5
TGTGCCAGCAGCTACACCCGACAGGGGGACTACGAGCAGTACTTC | CASSYTRQGDYEQYF | TRBV7-8 | many | TRBD1 | TRBJ2-7
TGTGCCAGCAGCAGGTACAACACTGAAGCTTTCTTT | CASSRYNTEAFF | TRBV7-2 | . | . | TRBJ1-1
TGTGCCACCAGCACCCCGGGACAGGATATTCATAGCAATCAGCCCCAGCATTTT | CATSTPGQDIHSNQPQHF | TRBV15 | many | TRBD1 | TRBJ1-5
TGTGCCACCAGTGACGCAGACAGGGGGCACGAGCAGTACTTC | CATSDADRGHEQYF | TRBV24-1 | many | TRBD1 | TRBJ2-7
TGCAGTGCTAGCCCCTTACCAGATTCCTACGAGCAGTACTTC | CSASPLPDSYEQYF | TRBV20-1 | many | . | TRBJ2-7
TGTGCCAGCAGCTCACTAGCGGGACCCTCCTACGAGCAGTACTTC | CASSSLAGPSYEQYF | TRBV11-2 | . | TRBD2 | TRBJ2-7
TGCGCCAGCAGCTTGGTGGGCAGAGAGGGTGAGCAGTTCTTC | CASSLVGREGEQFF | TRBV5-1 | few | . | TRBJ2-1
TGTGCCAGCCTGGACACGGGAGGAGATACGCAGTATTTT | CASLDTGGDTQYF | TRBV6-1 | few | TRBD2 | TRBJ2-3
TGTGCCACCAGTGAGCCGGGACAGGGAGTGCTCGATACGCAGTATTTT | CATSEPGQGVLDTQYF | TRBV24-1 | once | TRBD1 | TRBJ2-3
TGTGCCACCAGTGGGCTCGGGTCTGGTCAAGAGACCCAGTACTTC | CATSGLGSGQETQYF | TRBV24-1 | many | . | TRBJ2-5
TGTGCCAGCAGCTTTAGAGACACCGGGGAGCTGTTTTTT | CASSFRDTGELFF | TRBV6-2/TRBV6-3 | many | . | TRBJ2-2
TGCAGCAGTTACAGTGATAGCAATCAGCCCCAGCATTTT | CSSYSDSNQPQHF | TRBV29-1 | . | . | TRBJ1-5
TGTGCCAGTAGTATGCGAGGACAGCCGCTACACCACAATGAGCAGTACTTC | CASSMRGQPLHHNEQYF | TRBV19 | . | . | TRBJ2-7
TGTGCCAGCAGTGAAGCGTACAGTAATTCACCCCTCCACTTT | CASSEAYSNSPLHF | TRBV2 | many | . | TRBJ1-6
TGCGCCAGCAGCCAGGTTTCCGGGACAGGGAGCCAGCCCCAGCATTTT | CASSQVSGTGSQPQHF | TRBV4-1 | many | TRBD1 | TRBJ1-5
TGTGCCAGCAGCTGGACTAGCGGGACCTCCTACGAGCAGTACTTC | CASSWTSGTSYEQYF | TRBV7-2 | many | TRBD2 | TRBJ2-7
TGTGCCAGCAGCTTAGGGGGCGCAGGTTCAGAGACCCAGTACTTC | CASSLGGAGSETQYF | TRBV7-8 | . | . | TRBJ2-5
TGTGCCAGCAGCCAAGTGCCGGGACAGGGCACTGAAGCTTTCTTT | CASSQVPGQGTEAFF | TRBV7-6 | . | TRBD1 | TRBJ1-1
TGTGCCAGCAGCTTACCAGCGGGAGGGAACACTGAAGCTTTCTTT | CASSLPAGGNTEAFF | TRBV5-4 | once | . | TRBJ1-1
TGCAGTGCTAGATTGGTGGGGGCGGGAGCCCGTGAGACCCAGTACTTC | CSARLVGAGARETQYF | TRBV20-1 | . | . | TRBJ2-5
TGTGCCACCAGCAGAGATTGGAGCGGGAGCGGGGAGCTGTTTTTT | CATSRDWSGSGELFF | TRBV15 | . | TRBD2 | TRBJ2-2
TGTGCCAGCAGTGCGGACGGGGGGATTTCTGGCTACACCTTC | CASSADGGISGYTF | TRBV6-5 | . | . | TRBJ1-2
TGCAGCGTTGAAGAAGACAGGCGTGGCTACACCTTC | CSVEEDRRGYTF | TRBV29-1 | . | . | TRBJ1-2
TGTGCCAGCAAAGGGACTAGCGGGAGGGCCTCCGAGCAGTACTTC | CASKGTSGRASEQYF | TRBV2 | many | TRBD2 | TRBJ2-7
TGTGCCAGCAGCTGGGACAGCTACACTGAAGCTTTCTTT | CASSWDSYTEAFF | TRBV5-5 | many | TRBD1 | TRBJ1-1
TGTGCCAGCAGCTTAGAGGCGGGGGGCAACGTCCTGACTTTC | CASSLEAGGNVLTF | TRBV7-2 | . | TRBD2 | TRBJ2-6
TGTGCCATCACAAGGACAGGTCTAGCGGGAGTTCAGTACTTC | CAITRTGLAGVQYF | TRBV10-3 | . | TRBD2 | TRBJ2-7
TGTGCCAGCAGTGACAGCTATGGCTACACCATATATTTT | CASSDSYGYTIYF | TRBV2 | . | . | TRBJ1-3